This T cell receptor beta chain came from a study of T cells in Graves' hyperthyroidism and ophthalmopathy. The length of the CDR3 is 17 residues. The germline gives CDR1 LGHNA, CDR2 YNFKEQ. V trimming: 1 base; J trimming: 2 bases; junction bases outside the gene matches: 6. Amplified regions were TCR beta CDR3 sequences from RNA transcripts. TCR CDR3 regions were first amplified by RT-PCR with HTBI primers. TCRdb redid the calling of the multiplex PCR reads with MiXCR, one entry per CDR3 protein. This table has approximately 600,000 distinct CDR3 sequences, around 20% appearing once. Ophthalmopathy cases met thresholds of Clinical Activity Score at least 3, NOSPECS grade at least 4 and duration under 3 months. Lactation, pregnancy, other autoimmune disease or uncontrolled infection excluded patients.

The sequencing input was blood. The origin of this receptor is a man younger than 40 with Graves' ophthalmopathy. The chain joins TRBV4-2 to TRBJ2-3, with TRBD1 matching 10 bases. The CDR3: CASSQVGTGDYTDTQYF. The CDR3 DNA sequence: TGTGCCAGCAGCCAAGTGGGGACAGGGGACTACACAGATACGCAGTATTTT.